This T cell receptor beta chain was sequenced in a study of T cells after yellow fever vaccination (dated by TCRdb to the late 2010s). Broadly, across the study: Libraries from fractions with low cell numbers were prepared with the SMART-Seq v4 Ultra Low Input RNA kit. Blood was drawn at multiple timepoints before and after primary and secondary immunization, with bulk PBMC replicates and cell subsets isolated. Bulk TCR alpha and beta repertoires were sequenced longitudinally to track T-cell clones before and after primary and booster YFV17D yellow fever vaccination. Two healthy male donors, one aged 18 to 30 and one aged 30 to 39 years, were included in the cohort.

This clonotype was seen a few times. Its cognate antigen has yet to be identified. No per-base quality is available; no much larger clone lies one base away. The sample's treatment or condition label is to be understood as: live attenuated yellow fever vaccine strain. At each blood-draw timepoint, two biological replicates of bulk PBMCs were obtained. A standard Ficoll-Paque protocol was used to isolate PBMCs from peripheral blood. TriZol was used to extract RNA from bulk PBMCs, CD4 and CD8 fractions, and dextramer-positive and dextramer-negative fractions. Beyond this particular receptor, the publication reports: Most clones expanded after primary vaccination (about 95% of CD4 and approximately 86% of CD8) were re-detected after the booster, suggesting that broad memory maintenance occurred. Because abundant contaminating clonotypes from the bulk population could be contained in FACS-sorted repertoires, computational filtering was required. The secondary T-cell response was found to be weaker but faster than the primary response, with a peak reached on day 5 rather than on day 15. A small fraction of clonotypes appeared in both the CD4 and CD8 compartments, likely as a result of convergent recombination. Because only a couple of donors were included in the study, the extent to which the findings can be generalized is limited.

TCR cDNA was synthesized by 5'RACE template switching, which introduced a universal primer site and unique molecular identifiers. cDNA synthesis was primed from both the TCR alpha and TCR beta constant segments. Library amplification used two PCR steps, and the second PCR step added sample barcodes and sequencing adapters. Sequencing of libraries was done on Illumina HiSeq 2500 (2x100 bp) or NovaSeq (2x150 bp). The authors' pipeline ran thus. Reads were demultiplexed and collapsed into UMI consensus sequences with MIGEC, and V(D)J alignment was performed with MiXCR. Clonotypes responding to the vaccine were identified with edgeR on replicate PBMC samples, with the criteria of FDR below 0.01 and a log2 fold change above 5 up to day 15. CD4 or CD8 identity was assigned to each bulk clonotype according to whether the clonotype was present at higher abundance in the sequenced CD4 repertoire or the sequenced CD8 repertoire. Using fastp at Q25 and MiXCR, TCRdb reprocessed the public reads and kept productive beta chains. Each entry is one CDR3 protein sequence, shown with its most common DNA and genes. The V and J calls and clone size are TCRdb's, not the authors'. For this sample the table gives some 600,000 distinct CDR3 sequences, of which more than 9% were detected only once. Approximately 15% of the sample lies in the top ten.

From V the trimming removes 8 bases and from J it removes 10 bases, while the gene matches leave 8 bases of the junction unaccounted for. In the germline V gene (reference sequence), CDR1 corresponds to LNHDA and CDR2 to SQIVND. The CDR3 runs 13 amino acids, cysteine and phenylalanine included. The entry retains the CDR3 DNA only, 39 bases that are in frame from base 1. This receptor chain uses TRBV19 and TRBJ2-1; the central 10 bases match TRBD2. Sequencing used PBMCs, obtained on the day of the yellow fever booster vaccination. This receptor was obtained from a man aged 25-45 years who received the YFV17D yellow fever vaccine. The DNA sequence is TGTGCCAGTCGACTAGCGGGTCCTGGGGAGCAGTTCTTC. Its amino acids are CASRLAGPGEQFF.